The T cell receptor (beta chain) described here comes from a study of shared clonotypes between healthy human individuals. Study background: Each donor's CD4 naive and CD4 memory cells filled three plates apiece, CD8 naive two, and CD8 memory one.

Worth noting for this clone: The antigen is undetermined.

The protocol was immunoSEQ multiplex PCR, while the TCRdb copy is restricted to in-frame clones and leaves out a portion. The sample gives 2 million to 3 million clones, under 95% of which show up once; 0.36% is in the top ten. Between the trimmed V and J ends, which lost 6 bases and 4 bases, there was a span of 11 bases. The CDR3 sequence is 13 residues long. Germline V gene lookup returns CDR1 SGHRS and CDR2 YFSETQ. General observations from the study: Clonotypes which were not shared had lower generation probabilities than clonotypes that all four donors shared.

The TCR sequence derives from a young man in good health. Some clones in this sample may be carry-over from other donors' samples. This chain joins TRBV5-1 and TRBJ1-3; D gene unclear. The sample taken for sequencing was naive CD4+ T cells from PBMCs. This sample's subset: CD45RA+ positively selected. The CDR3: CASTVGSGNTIYF. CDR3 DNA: TGCGCCAGCACCGTGGGCTCGGGAAACACCATATATTTT. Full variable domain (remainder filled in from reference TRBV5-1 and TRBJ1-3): KAGVTQTPRYLIKTRGQQVTLSCSPISGHRSVSWYQQTPGQGLQFLFEYFSETQRNKGNFPGRFSGRQFSNSRSEMNVSTLELGDSALYLCASTVGSGNTIYFGEGSWLTVV.